This entry concerns a single T cell receptor (beta chain). This clonotype has more than one count but fewer than ten. There is no known antigen for this receptor. No clone much larger than this one lies a single base away; base qualities are absent. The source of the sample is a study of T cells after yellow fever vaccination (dated by TCRdb to the late 2010s). Turning to the overall study: The SMART-Seq v4 Ultra Low Input RNA kit was used to prepare libraries from fractions with low cell numbers. To track T-cell clones before and after primary and booster YFV17D yellow fever vaccination, bulk TCR alpha and beta repertoires were sequenced longitudinally. Two healthy male donors made up the cohort, one aged 18 to 30 years and the other aged 30 to 39 years. Bulk PBMC replicates and cell subsets were isolated from blood drawn at multiple timepoints before and after both primary and secondary immunization. Overall study results and their limits: Compared with the primary T-cell response, the secondary T-cell response was faster but weaker, reaching its peak on day 5 rather than on day 15. Most clones expanded after primary vaccination were re-detected after the booster (almost 97% of CD4 and approximately 85% of CD8), suggesting broad memory maintenance. Computational filtering was required because FACS-sorted repertoires could contain abundant contaminating clonotypes from the bulk population. A small fraction of clonotypes appeared in both the CD4 and CD8 compartments, likely as a result of convergent recombination. Because only a couple of donors were included in the study, the extent to which the findings can be generalized is limited.

The sample's treatment or condition label is to be understood as: live attenuated yellow fever vaccine strain. A standard Ficoll-Paque protocol was used to isolate PBMCs from peripheral blood. CD4 and CD8 T-cell fractions were isolated with Dynabeads CD4 and CD8 positive selection kits. TriZol was used to extract RNA from bulk PBMCs, from CD4 and CD8 fractions, and from dextramer-positive and dextramer-negative fractions. V ends up 3 bases short and J 4 bases short, with an unmatched junction base count of 9. Measured from the cysteine to the phenylalanine, the CDR3 is 16 residues long. The sequence is cut down to CDR3 DNA, 48 bases in frame from base 1. CDR1 and CDR2 are drawn from the germline V gene: LGHNA, YNFKEQ. Synthesis of TCR cDNA relied on 5'RACE template switching, a step that introduced a universal primer site along with unique molecular identifiers. Priming of cDNA synthesis was performed from both the TCR alpha and TCR beta constant segments. Two PCR steps were used to amplify libraries, with sample barcodes and sequencing adapters being added in the second step. Sequencing of libraries was performed on Illumina HiSeq 2500 (2x100 bp) or NovaSeq (2x150 bp). The authors processed their data as follows. Reads were demultiplexed and collapsed into UMI consensus sequences with MIGEC, and V(D)J alignment was performed with MiXCR. Using edgeR on replicate PBMC samples, clonotypes were called vaccine-responding if FDR was below 0.01 and the log2 fold change was above 5 up to day 15. Each bulk clonotype was labeled CD4 or CD8 based on which sequenced repertoire, CD4 or CD8, contained the clonotype at higher abundance. TCRdb itself trimmed the public reads at Q25 with fastp, ran MiXCR and retained productive beta chains. For every CDR3 protein sequence, its rows merge into one entry that carries the most common genes and DNA. The V and J calls reflect TCRdb's pipeline rather than the authors' work. This sample comprises about 230,000 distinct CDR3 sequences, approximately 6.3% of them detected only once. In total, the top ten clones hold around 1% of the sample.

The source was CD4+ T cells sorted from PBMCs, collected on the day of the yellow fever booster vaccination. The chain was built from TRBV4-2 and TRBJ2-3; 8 nucleotides in the junction match TRBD2. The origin of this receptor is a man aged 25-45 years who received the YFV17D yellow fever vaccine. The DNA sequence is given as TGTGCCAGCAGCCACCCCGGGACTAGAGCCCCAGATACGCAGTATTTT. Its product reads: CASSHPGTRAPDTQYF.